This passage covers 3 T cell receptor beta chains from one sample sequenced in a study of blood T cell repertoires in COVID-19. TCRdb's table, derived via immunoSEQ multiplex PCR, lists solely in-frame clones and lacks some. The data show about 70,000 clones, with roughly 84% seen just once and approximately 6.9% held by the top ten. Sequenced material: peripheral blood. The receptors come from a young man with COVID-19, enrolled during active disease.

This chain links TRBV15 with TRBJ2-7, with D perhaps TRBD2 (6 bases). CDR1 and CDR2 from the germline V gene are LNHNV and YYDKDF (reference sequence). There are 15 residues in the CDR3. The V and J ends lost 0 bases and 3 bases respectively, with 12 bases between them. In nucleotides, the CDR3 is TGTGCCACCAGCAGAGATGAACTAGCAAGCTACGAGCAGTACTTC. It specifies CATSRDELASYEQYF.

This clone was counted once. The chain is built from TRBV20-1 and TRBJ2-7; tentatively, D is TRBD2 (6 bases). V was clipped by 3 bases and J by 4 bases, with 16 bases between them. The CDR3 extends over 14 amino acids. Germline values: CDR1 DFQATT, CDR2 SNEGSKA (reference sequence). Here the CDR3 reads CSASRAGRLYEQYF. The DNA for the CDR3 is TGCAGTGCTAGTAGGGCGGGACGGCTATACGAGCAGTACTTC.

The chain combines TRBV4-1 with TRBJ2-1, with TRBD2 matching 7 bases. The CDR3 is 17 residues long. CDR1 and CDR2 (germline): MGHRA, YSYEKL. Trimming cost V 3 bases and J 3 bases; bases outside gene matches: 11. The CDR3 coding sequence is TGCGCCAGCAGCCAGCAACTAGTGGGGGGGGTCTACAATGAGCAGTTCTTC. Protein product: CASSQQLVGGVYNEQFF.